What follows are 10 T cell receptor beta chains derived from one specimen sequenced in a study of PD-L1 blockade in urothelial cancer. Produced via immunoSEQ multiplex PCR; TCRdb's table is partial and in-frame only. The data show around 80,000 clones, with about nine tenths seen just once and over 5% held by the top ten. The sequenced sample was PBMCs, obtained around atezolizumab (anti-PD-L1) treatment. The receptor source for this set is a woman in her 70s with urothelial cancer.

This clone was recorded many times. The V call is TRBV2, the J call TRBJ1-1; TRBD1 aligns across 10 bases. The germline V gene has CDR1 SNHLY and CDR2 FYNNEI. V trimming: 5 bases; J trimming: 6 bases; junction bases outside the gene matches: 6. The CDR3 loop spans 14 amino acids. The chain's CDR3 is CASSLGQGNAEAFF. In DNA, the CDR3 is TGTGCCAGCAGTCTGGGACAGGGGAATGCTGAAGCTTTCTTT.

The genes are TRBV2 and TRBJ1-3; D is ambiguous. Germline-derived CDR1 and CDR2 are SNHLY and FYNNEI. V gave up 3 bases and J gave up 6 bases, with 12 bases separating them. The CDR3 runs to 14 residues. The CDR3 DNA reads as TGTGCCAGCAGTGAGGTGGGAGGACTAAACACCATATATTTT. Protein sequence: CASSEVGGLNTIYF.

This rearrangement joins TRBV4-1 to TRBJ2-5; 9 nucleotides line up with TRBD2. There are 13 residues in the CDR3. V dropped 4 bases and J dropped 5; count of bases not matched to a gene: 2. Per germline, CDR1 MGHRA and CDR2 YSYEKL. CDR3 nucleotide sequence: TGCGCCAGCAGCCTTACTAGCGGGGAGACCCAGTACTTC. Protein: CASSLTSGETQYF.

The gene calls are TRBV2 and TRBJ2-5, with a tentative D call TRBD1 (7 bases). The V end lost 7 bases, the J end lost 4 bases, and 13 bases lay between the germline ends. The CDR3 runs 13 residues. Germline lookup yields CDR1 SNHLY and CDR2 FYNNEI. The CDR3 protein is CASTGGLRETQYF. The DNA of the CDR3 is TGTGCCAGCACAGGGGGGTTAAGAGAGACCCAGTACTTC.

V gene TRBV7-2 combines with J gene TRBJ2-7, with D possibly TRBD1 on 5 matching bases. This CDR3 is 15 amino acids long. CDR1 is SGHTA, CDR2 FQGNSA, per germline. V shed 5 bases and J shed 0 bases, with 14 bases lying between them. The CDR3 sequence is CASSHYAGNSYEQYF. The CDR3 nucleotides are TGTGCCAGCAGCCATTACGCAGGGAACTCCTACGAGCAGTACTTC. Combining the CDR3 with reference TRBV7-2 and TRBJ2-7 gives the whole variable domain GAGVSQSPSNKVTEKGKDVELRCDPISGHTALYWYRQSLGQGLEFLIYFQGNSAPDKSGLPSDRFSAERTGGSVSTLTIQRTQQEDSAVYLCASSHYAGNSYEQYFGPGTRLTVT.

The CDR3 sequence: CASSKGPPGETQYF. DNA for the CDR3: TGCGCCAGCAGCAAGGGGCCTCCCGGGGAGACCCAGTACTTC. This chain connects TRBV5-1 to TRBJ2-5, with D possibly being TRBD1 (5 bases). Per germline, CDR1 SGHRS and CDR2 YFSETQ. Trimming stripped 4 bases from V and 5 bases from J, with 15 bases between. The CDR3 contains 14 residues.

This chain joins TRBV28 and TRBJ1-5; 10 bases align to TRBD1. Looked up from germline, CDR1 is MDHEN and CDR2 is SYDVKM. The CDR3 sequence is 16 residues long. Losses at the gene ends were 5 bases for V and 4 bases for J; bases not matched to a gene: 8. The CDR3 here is CASSARQGARNQPQHF. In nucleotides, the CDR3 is TGTGCCAGCAGTGCCCGACAGGGGGCGCGAAATCAGCCCCAGCATTTT.

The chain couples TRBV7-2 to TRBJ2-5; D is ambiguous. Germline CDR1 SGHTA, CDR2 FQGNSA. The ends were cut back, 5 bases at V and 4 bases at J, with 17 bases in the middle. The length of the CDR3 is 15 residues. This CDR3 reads CASSPQVGRLETQYF. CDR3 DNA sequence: TGTGCCAGCAGCCCTCAAGTGGGCCGCCTAGAGACCCAGTACTTC.

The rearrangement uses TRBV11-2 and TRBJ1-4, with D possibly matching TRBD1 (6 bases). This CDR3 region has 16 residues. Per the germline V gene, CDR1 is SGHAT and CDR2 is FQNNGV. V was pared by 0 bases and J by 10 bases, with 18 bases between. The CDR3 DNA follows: TGTGCCAGCAGCTTAGATCTAGCACAGGGAGTCGGAAAACTGTTTTTT. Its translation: CASSLDLAQGVGKLFF. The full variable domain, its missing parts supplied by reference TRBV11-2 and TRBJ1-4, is EAGVAQSPRYKIIEKRQSVAFWCNPISGHATLYWYQQILGQGPKLLIQFQNNGVVDDSQLPKDRFSAERLKGVDSTLKIQPAKLEDSAVYLCASSLDLAQGVGKLFFGSGTQLSVL.

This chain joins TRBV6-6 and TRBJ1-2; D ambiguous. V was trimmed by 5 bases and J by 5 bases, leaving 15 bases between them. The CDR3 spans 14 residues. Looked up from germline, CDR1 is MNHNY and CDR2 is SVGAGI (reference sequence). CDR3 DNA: TGTGCCAGCAGTACGCCGGTCCGGAGGTATGGCTACACCTTC. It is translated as CASSTPVRRYGYTF.